This TCR beta chain comes out of a study of T cell responses to AZD1222 COVID-19 vaccine. Study-level points and caveats: At study baseline, merely roughly 6 AZD1222 recipients were seropositive. The sample set comprised mostly white British donors with more females, and clonal diversity was possibly underestimated. Spike as a whole was targeted by vaccine-associated CD4 TCRs, dominant at 160-218 and 743-854. Sampling captured repertoires only after the peak T cell response.

As concerns this clone: The target antigen is unknown.

There are 16 residues in the CDR3. Trimming took 0 bases from V and 9 from J, leaving 21 bases between them. CDR1 and CDR2 from the germline V gene are SGDLS and YYNGEE. Only in-frame clones appear in the TCRdb table, and some are missing; sequencing was by immunoSEQ multiplex PCR. The table records over 110,000 clones, roughly 88% of them present only once. Specimen: peripheral blood, collected 28 days after the second AZD1222 dose. The chain uses TRBV9 and TRBJ2-5; either TRBD1 or TRBD2 may supply D (6 bases each). This sequence originates from an adult who received the AZD1222 COVID-19 vaccine. CDR3 loop: CASSVAGGPPGGAQYF. The CDR3 DNA sequence: TGTGCCAGCAGCGTAGCCGGGGGCCCCCCAGGCGGGGCCCAGTACTTC.